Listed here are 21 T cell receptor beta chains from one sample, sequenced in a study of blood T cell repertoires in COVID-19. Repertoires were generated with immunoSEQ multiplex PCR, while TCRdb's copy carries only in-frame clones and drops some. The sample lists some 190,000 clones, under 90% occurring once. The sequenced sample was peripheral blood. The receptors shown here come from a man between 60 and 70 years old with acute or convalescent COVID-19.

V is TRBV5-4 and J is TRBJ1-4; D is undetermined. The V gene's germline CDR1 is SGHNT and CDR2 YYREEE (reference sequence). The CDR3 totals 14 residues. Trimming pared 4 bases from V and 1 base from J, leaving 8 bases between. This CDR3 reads CASSPAGTNEKLFF. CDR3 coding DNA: TGTGCCAGCAGCCCCGCAGGAACTAATGAAAAACTGTTTTTT.

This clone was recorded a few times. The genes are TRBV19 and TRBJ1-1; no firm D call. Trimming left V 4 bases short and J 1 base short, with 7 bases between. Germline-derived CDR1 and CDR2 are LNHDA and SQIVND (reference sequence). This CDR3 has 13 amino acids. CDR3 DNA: TGTGCCAGTAGTAAGGGAGGGAACACTGAAGCTTTCTTT. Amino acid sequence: CASSKGGNTEAFF. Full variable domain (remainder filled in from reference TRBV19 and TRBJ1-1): DGGITQSPKYLFRKEGQNVTLSCEQNLNHDAMYWYRQDPGQGLRLIYYSQIVNDFQKGDIAEGYSVSREKKESFPLTVTSAQKNPTAFYLCASSKGGNTEAFFGQGTRLTVV.

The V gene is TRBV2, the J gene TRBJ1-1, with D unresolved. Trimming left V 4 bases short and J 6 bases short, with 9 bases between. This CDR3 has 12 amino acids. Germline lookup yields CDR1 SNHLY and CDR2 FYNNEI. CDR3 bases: TGTGCCAGCAGTGTAATGGCTGCTGAAGCTTTCTTT. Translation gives CASSVMAAEAFF.

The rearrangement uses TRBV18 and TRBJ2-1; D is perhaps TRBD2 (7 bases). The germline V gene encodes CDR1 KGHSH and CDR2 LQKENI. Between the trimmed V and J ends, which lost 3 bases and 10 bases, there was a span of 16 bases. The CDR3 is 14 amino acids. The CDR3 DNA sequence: TGTGCCAGCTCACCTGAGGGGGGGGAAATGGAGCAGTTCTTC. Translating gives CASSPEGGEMEQFF.

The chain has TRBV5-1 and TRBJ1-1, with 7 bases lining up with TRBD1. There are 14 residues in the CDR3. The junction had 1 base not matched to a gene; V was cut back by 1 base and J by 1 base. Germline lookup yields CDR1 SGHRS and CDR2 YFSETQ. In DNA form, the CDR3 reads TGCGCCAGCAGCTTGACAGGGGAGAACACTGAAGCTTTCTTT. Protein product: CASSLTGENTEAFF.

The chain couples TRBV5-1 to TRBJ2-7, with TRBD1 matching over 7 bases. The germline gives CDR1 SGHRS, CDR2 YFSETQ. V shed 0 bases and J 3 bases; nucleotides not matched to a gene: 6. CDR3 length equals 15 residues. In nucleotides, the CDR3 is TGCGCCAGCAGCTTGGGACAGGGACCCTTCTACGAGCAGTACTTC. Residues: CASSLGQGPFYEQYF.

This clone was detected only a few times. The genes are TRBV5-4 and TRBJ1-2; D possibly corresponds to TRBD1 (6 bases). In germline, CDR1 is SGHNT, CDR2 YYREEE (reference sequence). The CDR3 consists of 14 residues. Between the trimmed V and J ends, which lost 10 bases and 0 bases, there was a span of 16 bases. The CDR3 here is CAGNREGANYGYTF. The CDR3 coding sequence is TGTGCCGGAAACAGGGAGGGGGCTAACTATGGCTACACCTTC.

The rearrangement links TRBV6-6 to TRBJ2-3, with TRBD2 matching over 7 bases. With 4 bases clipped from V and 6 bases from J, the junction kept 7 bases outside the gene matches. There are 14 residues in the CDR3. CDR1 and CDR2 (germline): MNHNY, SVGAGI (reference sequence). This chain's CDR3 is CASSFGGGGDTQYF. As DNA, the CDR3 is TGTGCCAGCAGTTTTGGCGGGGGAGGGGATACGCAGTATTTT.

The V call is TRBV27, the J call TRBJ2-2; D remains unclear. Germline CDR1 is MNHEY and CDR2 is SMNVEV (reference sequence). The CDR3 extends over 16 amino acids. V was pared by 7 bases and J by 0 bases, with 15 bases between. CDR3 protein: CASISPGATNTGELFF. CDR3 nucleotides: TGTGCCAGCATTTCCCCGGGTGCCACGAACACCGGGGAGCTGTTTTTT.

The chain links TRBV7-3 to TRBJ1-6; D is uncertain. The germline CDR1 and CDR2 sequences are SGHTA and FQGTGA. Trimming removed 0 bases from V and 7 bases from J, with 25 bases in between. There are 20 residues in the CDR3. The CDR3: CASSLTWVEGRKQGNSPLHF. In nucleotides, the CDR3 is TGTGCCAGCAGCTTAACATGGGTGGAGGGAAGGAAGCAAGGGAATTCACCCCTCCACTTT. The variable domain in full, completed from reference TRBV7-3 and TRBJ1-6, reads GAGVSQTPSNKVTEKGKYVELRCDPISGHTALYWYRQSLGQGPEFLIYFQGTGAADDSGLPNDRFFAVRPEGSVSTLKIQRTERGDSAVYLCASSLTWVEGRKQGNSPLHFGNGTRLTVT.

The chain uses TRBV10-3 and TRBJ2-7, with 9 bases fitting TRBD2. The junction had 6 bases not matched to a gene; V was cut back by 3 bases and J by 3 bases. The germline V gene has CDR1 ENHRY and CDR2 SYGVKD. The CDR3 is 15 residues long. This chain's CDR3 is CAISDPASGIYEQYF. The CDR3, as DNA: TGTGCCATCAGTGACCCAGCTAGCGGGATCTACGAGCAGTACTTC.

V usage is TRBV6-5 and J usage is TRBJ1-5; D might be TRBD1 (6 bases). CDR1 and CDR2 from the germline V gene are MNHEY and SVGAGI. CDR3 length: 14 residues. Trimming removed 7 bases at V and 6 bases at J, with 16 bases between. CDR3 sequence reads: CASTPPGGRQPQHF. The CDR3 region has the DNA TGTGCCAGCACCCCGCCGGGGGGGCGTCAGCCCCAGCATTTT.

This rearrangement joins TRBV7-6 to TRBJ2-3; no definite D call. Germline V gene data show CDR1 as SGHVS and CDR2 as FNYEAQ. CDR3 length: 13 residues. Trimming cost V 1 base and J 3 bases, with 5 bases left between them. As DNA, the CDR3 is TGTGCCAGCAGCTTAGTGAGAACAGATACGCAGTATTTT. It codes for CASSLVRTDTQYF. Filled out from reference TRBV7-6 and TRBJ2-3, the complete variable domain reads GAGVSQSPRYKVTKRGQDVALRCDPISGHVSLYWYRQALGQGPEFLTYFNYEAQQDKSGLPNDRFSAERPEGSISTLTIQRTEQRDSAMYRCASSLVRTDTQYFGPGTRLTVL.

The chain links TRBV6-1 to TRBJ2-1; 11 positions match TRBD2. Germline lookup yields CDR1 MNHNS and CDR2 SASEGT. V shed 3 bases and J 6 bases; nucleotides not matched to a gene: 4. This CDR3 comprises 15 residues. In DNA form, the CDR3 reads TGTGCCAGCAGTGATGTAGCGGGAGGGTTCAATGAGCAGTTCTTC. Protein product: CASSDVAGGFNEQFF.

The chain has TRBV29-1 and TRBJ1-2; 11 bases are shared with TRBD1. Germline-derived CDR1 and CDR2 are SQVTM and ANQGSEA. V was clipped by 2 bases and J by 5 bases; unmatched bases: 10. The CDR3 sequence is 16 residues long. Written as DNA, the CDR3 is TGCAGCGTTGAATGGAGGTGGGACAGGGGGTATTATGGCTACACCTTC. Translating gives CSVEWRWDRGYYGYTF.

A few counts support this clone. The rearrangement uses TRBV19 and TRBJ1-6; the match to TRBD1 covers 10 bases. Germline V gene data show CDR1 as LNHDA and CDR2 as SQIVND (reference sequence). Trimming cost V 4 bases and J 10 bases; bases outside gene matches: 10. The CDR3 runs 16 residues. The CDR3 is CASSTIGQGEGSPLHF. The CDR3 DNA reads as TGTGCCAGTAGTACCATAGGACAGGGGGAAGGCTCACCCCTCCACTTT.

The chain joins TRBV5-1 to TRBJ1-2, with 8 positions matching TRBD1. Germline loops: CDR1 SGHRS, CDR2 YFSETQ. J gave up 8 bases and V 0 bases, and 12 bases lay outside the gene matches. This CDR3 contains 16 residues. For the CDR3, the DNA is TGCGCCAGCAGCTTGGCGCTTGGACAGGGCGAGGGGGGCTACACCTTC. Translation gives CASSLALGQGEGGYTF.

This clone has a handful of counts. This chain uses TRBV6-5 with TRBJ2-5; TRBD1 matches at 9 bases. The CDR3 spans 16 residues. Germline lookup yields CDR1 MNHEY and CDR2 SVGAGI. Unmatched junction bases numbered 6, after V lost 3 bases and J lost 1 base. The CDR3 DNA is TGTGCCAGCAGTTATCTCCGGACAGGGGTCCAAGAGACCCAGTACTTC. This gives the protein CASSYLRTGVQETQYF.

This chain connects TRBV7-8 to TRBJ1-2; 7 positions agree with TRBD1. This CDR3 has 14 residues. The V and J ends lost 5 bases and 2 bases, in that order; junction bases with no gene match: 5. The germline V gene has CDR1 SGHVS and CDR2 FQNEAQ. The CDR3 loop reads CASSPDRANYGYTF. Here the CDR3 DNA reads TGTGCCAGCAGCCCCGACAGGGCCAACTATGGCTACACCTTC.

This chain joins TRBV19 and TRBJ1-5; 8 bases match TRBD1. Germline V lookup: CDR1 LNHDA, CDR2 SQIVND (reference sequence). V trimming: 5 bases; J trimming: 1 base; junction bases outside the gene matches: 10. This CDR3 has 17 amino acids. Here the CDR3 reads CASSLRGQGRSNQPQHF. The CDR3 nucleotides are TGTGCCAGTAGTTTAAGAGGACAGGGAAGGAGCAATCAGCCCCAGCATTTT.

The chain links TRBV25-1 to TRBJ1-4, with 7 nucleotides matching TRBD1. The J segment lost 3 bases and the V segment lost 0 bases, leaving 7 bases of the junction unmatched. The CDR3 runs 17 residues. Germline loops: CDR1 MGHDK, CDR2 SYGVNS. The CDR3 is CASSEYRQGWANEKLFF. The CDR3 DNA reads TGTGCCAGCAGTGAATACAGACAGGGTTGGGCTAATGAAAAACTGTTTTTT.